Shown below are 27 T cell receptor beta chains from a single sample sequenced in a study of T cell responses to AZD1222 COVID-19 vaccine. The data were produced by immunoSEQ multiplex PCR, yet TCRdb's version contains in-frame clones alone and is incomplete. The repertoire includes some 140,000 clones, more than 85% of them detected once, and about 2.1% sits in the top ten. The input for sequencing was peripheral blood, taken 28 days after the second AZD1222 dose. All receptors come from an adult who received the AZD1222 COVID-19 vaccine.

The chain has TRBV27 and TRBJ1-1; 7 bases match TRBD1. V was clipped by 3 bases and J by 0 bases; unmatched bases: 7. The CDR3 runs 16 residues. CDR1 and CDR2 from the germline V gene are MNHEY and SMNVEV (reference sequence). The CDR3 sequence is CASSFWRGRMNTEAFF. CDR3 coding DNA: TGTGCCAGCAGTTTTTGGAGGGGGCGCATGAACACTGAAGCTTTCTTT.

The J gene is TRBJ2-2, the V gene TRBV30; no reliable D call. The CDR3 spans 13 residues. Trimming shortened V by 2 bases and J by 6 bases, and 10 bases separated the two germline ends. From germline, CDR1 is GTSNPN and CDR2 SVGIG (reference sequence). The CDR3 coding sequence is TGTGCCTGGAGTCGTCTAGATTCCGGGGAGCTGTTTTTT. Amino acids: CAWSRLDSGELFF.

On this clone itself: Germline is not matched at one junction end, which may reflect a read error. For the CDR3, the DNA is TGTGCCAGCAGCTTAGATATGCCTAGCGGAGAGGTCTTC. It specifies CASSLDMPSGEVF. J is TRBJ2-1 and V is TRBV11-3, with 7 positions matching TRBD2. This CDR3 comprises 13 residues. Germline CDR1 is SGHNT and CDR2 is YENEEA.

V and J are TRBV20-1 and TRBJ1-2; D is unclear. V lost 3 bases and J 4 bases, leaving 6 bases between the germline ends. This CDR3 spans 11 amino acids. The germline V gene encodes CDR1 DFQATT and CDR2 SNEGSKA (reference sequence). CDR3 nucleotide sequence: TGCAGTGCTAGGGAGCTCTATGGCTACACCTTC. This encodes CSARELYGYTF.

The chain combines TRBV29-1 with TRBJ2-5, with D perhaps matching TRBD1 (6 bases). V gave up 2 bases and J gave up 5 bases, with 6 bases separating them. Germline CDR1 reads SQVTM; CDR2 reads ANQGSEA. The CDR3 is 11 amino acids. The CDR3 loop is CSVERGETQYF. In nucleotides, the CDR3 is TGCAGCGTTGAAAGGGGGGAGACCCAGTACTTC.

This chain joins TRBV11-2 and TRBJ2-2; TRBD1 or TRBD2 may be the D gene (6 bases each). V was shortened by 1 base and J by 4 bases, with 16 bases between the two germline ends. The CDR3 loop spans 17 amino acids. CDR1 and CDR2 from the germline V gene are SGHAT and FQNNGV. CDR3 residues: CASSLALWGASTGELFF. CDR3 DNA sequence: TGTGCCAGCAGCTTAGCGTTATGGGGGGCGAGCACCGGGGAGCTGTTTTTT.

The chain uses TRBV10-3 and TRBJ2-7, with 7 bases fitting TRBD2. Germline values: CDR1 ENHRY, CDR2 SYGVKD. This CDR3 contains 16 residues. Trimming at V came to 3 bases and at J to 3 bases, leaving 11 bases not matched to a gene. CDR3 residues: CAISDPLGLEGYEQYF. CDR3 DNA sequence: TGTGCCATCAGTGATCCGTTAGGACTAGAGGGCTACGAGCAGTACTTC.

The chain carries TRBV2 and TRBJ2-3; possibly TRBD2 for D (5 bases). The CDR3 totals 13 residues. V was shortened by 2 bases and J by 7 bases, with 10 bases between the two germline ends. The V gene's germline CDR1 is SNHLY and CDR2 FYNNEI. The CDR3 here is CASSELTGNTQYF. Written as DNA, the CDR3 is TGTGCCAGCAGTGAACTAACGGGAAATACGCAGTATTTT.

DNA for the CDR3: TGTGCCAGCTCACCACCCGGGAACAGGGGGGAGACCCAGTACTTC. It yields the protein CASSPPGNRGETQYF. The chain recombines TRBV18 with TRBJ2-5; TRBD1 matches 8 bases. Germline loops: CDR1 KGHSH, CDR2 LQKENI. The CDR3 extends over 15 amino acids. The ends lost 0 bases at V and 5 bases at J; junction bases unmatched: 5. The complete variable domain, with remaining parts taken from reference TRBV18 and TRBJ2-5, reads NAGVMQNPRHLVRRRGQEARLRCSPMKGHSHVYWYRQLPEEGLKFMVYLQKENIIDESGMPKERFSAEFPKEGPSILRIQQVVRGDSAAYFCASSPPGNRGETQYFGPGTRLLVL.

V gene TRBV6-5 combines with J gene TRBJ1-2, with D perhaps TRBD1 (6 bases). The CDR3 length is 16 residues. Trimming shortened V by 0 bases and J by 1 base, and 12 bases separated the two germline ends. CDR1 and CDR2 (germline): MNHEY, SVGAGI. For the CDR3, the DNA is TGTGCCAGCAGTTACTCGGGGGGGCCATTTAACTATGGCTACACCTTC. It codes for CASSYSGGPFNYGYTF.

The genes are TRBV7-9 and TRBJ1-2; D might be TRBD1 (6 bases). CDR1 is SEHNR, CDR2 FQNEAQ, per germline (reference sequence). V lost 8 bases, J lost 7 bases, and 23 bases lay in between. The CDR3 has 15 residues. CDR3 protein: CASGLGQGLRGGYTF. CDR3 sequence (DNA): TGTGCCAGCGGTTTGGGGCAGGGGCTCAGGGGTGGCTACACCTTC.

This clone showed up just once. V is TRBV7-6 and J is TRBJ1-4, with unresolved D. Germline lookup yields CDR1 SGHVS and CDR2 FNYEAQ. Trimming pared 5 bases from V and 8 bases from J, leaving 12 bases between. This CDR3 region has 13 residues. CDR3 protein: CASSPTQREKLFF. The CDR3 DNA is TGTGCCAGCAGCCCGACTCAGAGGGAAAAACTGTTTTTT.

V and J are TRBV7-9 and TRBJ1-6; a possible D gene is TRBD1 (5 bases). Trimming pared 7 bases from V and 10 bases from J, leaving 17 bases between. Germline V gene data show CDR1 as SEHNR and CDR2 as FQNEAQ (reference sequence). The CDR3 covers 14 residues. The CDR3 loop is CASTPGGAVSPLHF. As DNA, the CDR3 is TGTGCCAGCACCCCAGGCGGGGCAGTCTCACCCCTCCACTTT.

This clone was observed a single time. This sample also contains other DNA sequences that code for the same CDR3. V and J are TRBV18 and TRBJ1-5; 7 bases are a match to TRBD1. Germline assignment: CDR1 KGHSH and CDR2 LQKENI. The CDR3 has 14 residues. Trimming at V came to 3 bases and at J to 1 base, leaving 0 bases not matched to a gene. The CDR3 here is CASSPGQSNQPQHF. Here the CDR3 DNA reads TGTGCCAGCTCACCGGGACAGAGCAATCAGCCCCAGCATTTT.

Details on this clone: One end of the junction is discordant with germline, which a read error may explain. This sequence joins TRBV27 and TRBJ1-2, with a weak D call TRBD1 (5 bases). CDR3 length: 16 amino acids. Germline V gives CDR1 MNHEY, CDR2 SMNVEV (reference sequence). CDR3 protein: CASSVSPTVANYGYTF. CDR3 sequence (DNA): TGTGCCAGCAGTGTATCGCCGACAGTAGCTAACTATGGCTACACCTTC.

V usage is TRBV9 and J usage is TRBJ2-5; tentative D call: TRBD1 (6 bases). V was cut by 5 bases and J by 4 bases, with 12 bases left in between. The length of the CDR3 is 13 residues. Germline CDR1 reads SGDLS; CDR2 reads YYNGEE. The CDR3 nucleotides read TGTGCCAGCAGTTTAGAGGGGGTAGAGACCCAGTACTTC. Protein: CASSLEGVETQYF.

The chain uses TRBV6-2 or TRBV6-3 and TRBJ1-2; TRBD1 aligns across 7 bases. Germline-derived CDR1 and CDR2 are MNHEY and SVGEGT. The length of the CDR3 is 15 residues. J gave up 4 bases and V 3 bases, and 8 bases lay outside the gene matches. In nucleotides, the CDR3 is TGTGCCAGCAGTTATAGTCTGACAGGGTTCTATGGCTACACCTTC. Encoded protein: CASSYSLTGFYGYTF.

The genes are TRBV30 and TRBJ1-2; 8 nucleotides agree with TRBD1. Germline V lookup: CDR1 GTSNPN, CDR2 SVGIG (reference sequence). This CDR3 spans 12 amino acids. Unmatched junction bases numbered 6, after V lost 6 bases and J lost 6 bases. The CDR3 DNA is TGTGCCTGCGCCCAGGGGGCGCATGGCTACACCTTC. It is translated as CACAQGAHGYTF.

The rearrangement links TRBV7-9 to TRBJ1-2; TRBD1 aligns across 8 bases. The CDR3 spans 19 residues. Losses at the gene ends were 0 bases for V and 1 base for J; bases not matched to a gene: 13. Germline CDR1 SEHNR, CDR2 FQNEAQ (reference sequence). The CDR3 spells CASSLAIQGVSPYNYGYTF. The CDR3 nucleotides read TGTGCCAGCAGCTTAGCGATACAGGGGGTCTCACCATATAACTATGGCTACACCTTC.

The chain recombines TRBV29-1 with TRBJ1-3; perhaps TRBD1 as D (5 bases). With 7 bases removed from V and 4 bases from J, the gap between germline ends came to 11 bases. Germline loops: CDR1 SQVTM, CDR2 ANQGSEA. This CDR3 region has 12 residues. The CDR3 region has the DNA TGCAGCGCCAGGGACCGAGGAAACACCATATATTTT. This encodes CSARDRGNTIYF.

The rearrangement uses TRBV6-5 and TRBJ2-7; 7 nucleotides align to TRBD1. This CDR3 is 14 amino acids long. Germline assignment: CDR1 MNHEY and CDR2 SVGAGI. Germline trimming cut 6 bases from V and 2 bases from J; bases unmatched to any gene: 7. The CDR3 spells CASSPGQSTYEQYV. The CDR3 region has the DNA TGTGCCAGCAGCCCGGGACAGTCTACCTACGAGCAGTACGTC.

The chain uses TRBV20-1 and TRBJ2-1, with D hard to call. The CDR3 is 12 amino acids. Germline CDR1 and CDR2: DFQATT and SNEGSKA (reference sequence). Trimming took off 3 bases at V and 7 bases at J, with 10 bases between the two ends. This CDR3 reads CSASHLDNEQFF. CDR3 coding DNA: TGCAGTGCTAGTCACCTAGATAATGAGCAGTTCTTC.

The CDR3 DNA is TGTGCCAGCAGGCCCGGGACGGGGAGTACTGAAGCTTTCTTT. Translation gives CASRPGTGSTEAFF. This rearrangement joins TRBV7-9 to TRBJ1-1, with D maybe TRBD1 (5 bases). In germline, CDR1 is SEHNR, CDR2 FQNEAQ (reference sequence). Trimming pared 6 bases from V and 5 bases from J, leaving 16 bases between. This CDR3 is 14 amino acids long.

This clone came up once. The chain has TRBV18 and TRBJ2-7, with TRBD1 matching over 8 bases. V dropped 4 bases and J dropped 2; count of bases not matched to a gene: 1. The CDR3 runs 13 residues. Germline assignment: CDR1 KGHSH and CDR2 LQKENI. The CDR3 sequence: CASSQGQAYEQYV. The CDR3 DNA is TGTGCCAGCTCACAGGGACAGGCCTACGAGCAGTACGTC.

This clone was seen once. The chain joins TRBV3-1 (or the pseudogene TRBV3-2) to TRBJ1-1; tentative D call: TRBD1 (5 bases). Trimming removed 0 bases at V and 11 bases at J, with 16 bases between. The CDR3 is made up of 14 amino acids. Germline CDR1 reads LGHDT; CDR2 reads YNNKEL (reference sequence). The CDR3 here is CASSQDGAGQNAFF. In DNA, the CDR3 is TGTGCCAGCAGCCAAGATGGGGCAGGGCAAAACGCTTTCTTT.

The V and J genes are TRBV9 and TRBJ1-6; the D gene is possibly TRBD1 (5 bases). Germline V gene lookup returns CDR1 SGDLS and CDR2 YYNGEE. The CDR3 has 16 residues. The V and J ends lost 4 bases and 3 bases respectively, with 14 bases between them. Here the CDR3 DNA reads TGTGCCAGCAGCTTCCGGGACGGGAACTATAATTCACCCCTCCACTTT. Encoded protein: CASSFRDGNYNSPLHF.

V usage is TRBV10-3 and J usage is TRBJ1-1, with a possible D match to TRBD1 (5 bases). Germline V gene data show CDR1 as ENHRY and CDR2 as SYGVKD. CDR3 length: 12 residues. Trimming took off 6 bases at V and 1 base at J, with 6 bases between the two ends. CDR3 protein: CAIRTANTEAFF. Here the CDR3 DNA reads TGTGCCATCAGGACAGCGAACACTGAAGCTTTCTTT.